One T cell receptor beta chain is described in this entry. Its antigen is not identified. Constant-segment primers served in 5'RACE that generated TCR alpha and TCR beta cDNA libraries bearing sample barcodes and UMIs. A single record per CDR3 protein comes from TCRdb applying MiXCR to the 5' RACE reads. The sample lists roughly 250,000 distinct CDR3 sequences; less than 20% were seen once. The V gene's germline CDR1 is KGHDR and CDR2 SFDVKD. The V end was cut by 2 bases, the J end by 15 bases, with 13 bases between. The CDR3 has 12 residues. These data belong to a study of T-cell memory formation after mild COVID-19. Overall study: The study found TCR clusters largely donor specific.

The study's findings and limits: Clones contracting over day 15 to 85 were CD4/CD8 balanced, with later expanders leaning CD4+.

Sequenced: PBMCs or a T cell subset sorted from them (not recorded which). This sequence was found in a man aged 18 to 29 who had mild COVID-19 (a few samples of this study predate the infection). Cell type and time point are not known. This sequence joins TRBV24-1 and TRBJ1-5; TRBD1 might be the D (5 bases). The CDR3 DNA sequence: TGTGCCACCAGTGATTGGGAGGGGCCGCCGCATTTT. Residues: CATSDWEGPPHF.